These 10 T cell receptor beta chains originate from one sample sequenced in a study of blood T cell repertoires in COVID-19. The table came from immunoSEQ multiplex PCR; TCRdb's copy has only in-frame clones and leaves some out. The sample records about 310,000 clones, roughly 89% being singletons. The sample taken for sequencing was PBMCs or T cells enriched from blood (not recorded which). The receptors originated from a man aged 60 to 69 who had recovered from COVID-19.

The CDR3 is CASSFRDGDTQYF. CDR3 bases: TGTGCCAGCAGCTTCCGGGATGGAGATACGCAGTATTTT. The gene calls are TRBV7-3 and TRBJ2-3; tentatively, D is TRBD2 (5 bases). Trimming shortened V by 3 bases and J by 5 bases, and 9 bases separated the two germline ends. There are 13 residues in the CDR3. CDR1 SGHTA and CDR2 FQGTGA come from the germline V gene.

The chain recombines TRBV4-1 with TRBJ2-1, with 12 bases matching TRBD2. V shed 3 bases and J 4 bases; nucleotides not matched to a gene: 7. This CDR3 is 17 amino acids long. Germline-derived CDR1 and CDR2 are MGHRA and YSYEKL. The CDR3 coding sequence is TGCGCCAGCAGCCACTCTAGCGGGAGGGCGGGATACAATGAGCAGTTCTTC. Translating gives CASSHSSGRAGYNEQFF.

CDR3 in amino acids: CATSDTQGASNTGELFF. The CDR3 nucleotides read TGTGCCACCAGTGATACACAGGGGGCATCGAACACCGGGGAGCTGTTTTTT. The chain links TRBV24-1 to TRBJ2-2; TRBD1 matches 9 bases. V gave up 3 bases and J gave up 0 bases; unmatched junction bases: 4. The CDR3 is made up of 17 amino acids. Looked up from germline, CDR1 is KGHDR and CDR2 is SFDVKD.

The chain joins TRBV18 to TRBJ1-5, with 8 bases matching TRBD1. The CDR3 consists of 14 residues. The ends lost 5 bases at V and 6 bases at J; junction bases unmatched: 6. Germline values: CDR1 KGHSH, CDR2 LQKENI. The CDR3 DNA sequence: TGTGCCAGCTCATCATCAGGGGGCATTCAGCCCCAGCATTTT. As protein: CASSSSGGIQPQHF.

V is TRBV12-2 and J is TRBJ2-7; the table gives TRBD1 as D, unverified against the DNA. TRBV12-2 is marked as a pseudogene. The CDR3 covers 14 residues. The CDR3 spells CASRQLRTVYEQYF. In DNA, the CDR3 is TGTGCAAGTCGTCAACTGAGGACAGTCTACGAGCAGTACTTC.

The chain links TRBV4-1 to TRBJ2-7; TRBD2 aligns across 8 bases. The CDR3 runs to 15 residues. Germline CDR1 MGHRA, CDR2 YSYEKL. Trimming took 0 bases from V and 3 from J; bases not matched to a gene: 4. CDR3 protein: CASSQEAGGVYEQYF. The CDR3 DNA is TGCGCCAGCAGCCAAGAGGCCGGGGGGGTCTACGAGCAGTACTTC.

The chain is built from TRBV5-4 and TRBJ1-2; 8 bases agree with TRBD1. J gave up 5 bases and V 4 bases, and 10 bases lay outside the gene matches. The CDR3 has 15 amino acids. The V gene's germline CDR1 is SGHNT and CDR2 YYREEE (reference sequence). CDR3 residues: CASSRTGSGGYGYTF. The DNA of the CDR3 is TGTGCCAGCAGCCGGACAGGGTCTGGCGGATATGGCTACACCTTC.

The genes are TRBV6-6 and TRBJ2-7; the match to TRBD2 covers 11 bases. The CDR3 runs to 15 residues. Germline V lookup: CDR1 MNHNY, CDR2 SVGAGI (reference sequence). J lost 5 bases, V lost 8 bases, and 11 bases had no gene match. CDR3 loop: CASGGRLAGSHEQYF. In DNA form, the CDR3 reads TGTGCCAGCGGAGGTAGACTAGCGGGATCCCACGAGCAGTACTTC.

This clone was counted once. V and J are TRBV11-2 and TRBJ2-7, with TRBD2 matching over 11 bases. V trimming: 5 bases; J trimming: 0 bases; junction bases outside the gene matches: 3. This CDR3 is 15 amino acids long. CDR1 SGHAT and CDR2 FQNNGV come from the germline V gene. This CDR3 reads CASSATSGTSYEQYF. For the CDR3, the DNA is TGTGCCAGCAGCGCGACTAGCGGGACCTCCTACGAGCAGTACTTC.

This clone was seen only once. The genes are TRBV9 and TRBJ2-5, with D maybe TRBD2 (5 bases). The V gene lost 4 bases and the J gene lost 2 bases, with 18 bases spanning the gap. The V gene's germline CDR1 is SGDLS and CDR2 YYNGEE. The CDR3 has 16 residues. CDR3 DNA sequence: TGTGCCAGCAGCCAGACCCCTGGGAGTAGGCAAGAGACCCAGTACTTC. Its translation is CASSQTPGSRQETQYF.